These T cell receptor beta chains were read from a single sample in a study of beta chain features in type 1 diabetes. The data were produced by immunoSEQ multiplex PCR, yet TCRdb's version contains in-frame clones alone and is incomplete. This sample yields 140,000 or so clones, of which 10% to 15% are seen a single time; around 1.2% belongs to the top ten. Sequencing input: central memory CD4+ T cells from blood. Every receptor here comes from a man in his late teens or twenties with type 1 diabetes. The CDR3 runs from the conserved cysteine through the conserved F or W. The D gene is left open where the match is weak. Expanded clones get a size class; other rows say once, few or many, or leave the size out.

D: NA
V: TRBV7-9
J: TRBJ1-2
size: few
CDR3: CASSYSAGYGYTF
DNA: TGTGCCAGCAGCTATAGCGCAGGCTATGGCTACACCTTC

D: NA
V: TRBV5-4
J: TRBJ1-2
size: NA
CDR3: CASSSPGGDDGYTF
DNA: TGTGCCAGCAGCTCCCCGGGGGGGGACGATGGCTACACCTTC

D: NA
V: TRBV5-1
J: TRBJ2-5
size: NA
CDR3: CASSLLPGDSETQYF
DNA: TGCGCCAGCAGCTTGTTACCCGGAGATTCAGAGACCCAGTACTTC

D: NA
V: TRBV7-9
J: TRBJ2-1
size: many
CDR3: CASSENYNEQFF
DNA: TGTGCCAGCAGCGAGAACTACAATGAGCAGTTCTTC

D: TRBD2
V: TRBV29-1
J: TRBJ2-4
size: few
CDR3: CSVEIERGPKNIQYF
DNA: TGCAGCGTTGAAATCGAGCGGGGGCCCAAAAACATTCAGTACTTC

D: NA
V: TRBV30
J: TRBJ1-6
size: NA
CDR3: CASRGGSPLHF
DNA: TGTGCCTCTAGGGGGGGTTCACCCCTCCACTTT

D: NA
V: TRBV29-1
J: TRBJ2-3
size: NA
CDR3: CSGLRTVTDTQYF
DNA: TGCAGCGGCCTCAGAACCGTCACAGATACGCAGTATTTT

D: TRBD2
V: TRBV7-2
J: TRBJ2-5
size: NA
CDR3: CASSLERGEETQYF
DNA: TGTGCCAGCAGCTTAGAGCGGGGCGAAGAGACCCAGTACTTC

D: NA
V: TRBV18
J: TRBJ1-2
size: many
CDR3: CASSIRQDGYGYTF
DNA: TGTGCCAGCTCAATAAGACAGGATGGGTATGGCTACACCTTC

D: NA
V: TRBV30
J: TRBJ2-5
size: many
CDR3: CAWSVLRGAGETQYF
DNA: TGTGCCTGGAGTGTACTTCGGGGGGCCGGGGAGACCCAGTACTTC

D: NA
V: TRBV2
J: TRBJ2-1
size: few
CDR3: CASRETDNEQFF
DNA: TGTGCCAGCAGAGAGACTGACAATGAGCAGTTCTTC

D: NA
V: TRBV18
J: TRBJ2-5
size: few
CDR3: CASSPPVRGETQYF
DNA: TGTGCCAGCTCACCACCTGTGAGGGGGGAGACCCAGTACTTC

D: TRBD1
V: TRBV10-3
J: TRBJ1-2
size: few
CDR3: CAISENGQAYGYTF
DNA: TGTGCCATCAGCGAGAATGGACAGGCGTATGGCTACACCTTC

D: NA
V: TRBV29-1
J: TRBJ2-5
size: NA
CDR3: CSASEETQYF
DNA: TGCAGCGCCTCAGAGGAGACCCAGTACTTC

D: NA
V: TRBV29-1
J: TRBJ2-2
size: few
CDR3: CSVEATGELFF
DNA: TGCAGCGTTGAAGCCACCGGGGAGCTGTTTTTT

D: TRBD1
V: TRBV27
J: TRBJ1-1
size: NA
CDR3: CASSSFTGTALNTEAFF
DNA: TGTGCCAGCAGTTCCTTCACCGGGACAGCTTTGAACACTGAAGCTTTCTTT

D: TRBD1
V: TRBV7-8
J: TRBJ2-1
size: NA
CDR3: CASSTRPGQGRPEQFF
DNA: TGTGCCAGCAGCACCCGACCGGGACAGGGGCGCCCTGAGCAGTTCTTC

D: TRBD1
V: TRBV29-1
J: TRBJ1-2
size: few
CDR3: CSVDVGWQGAVGYTF
DNA: TGCAGCGTTGATGTCGGTTGGCAGGGGGCGGTTGGCTACACCTTC

D: NA
V: TRBV19
J: TRBJ2-2
size: few
CDR3: CASSIAPGTGNTGELFF
DNA: TGTGCCAGTAGTATCGCCCCCGGGACGGGGAACACCGGGGAGCTGTTTTTT

D: NA
V: TRBV29-1
J: TRBJ1-1
size: few
CDR3: CSVDGFSNTEAFF
DNA: TGCAGCGTTGACGGCTTTTCGAACACTGAAGCTTTCTTT

D: NA
V: TRBV7-3
J: TRBJ2-7
size: many
CDR3: CASSSTAGPYEQYF
DNA: TGTGCCAGCAGTTCCACGGCAGGGCCCTACGAGCAGTACTTC

D: NA
V: TRBV23-1
J: TRBJ1-1
size: NA
CDR3: CASSQCRGTEAFF
DNA: TGCGCCAGCAGTCAATGCAGGGGCACTGAAGCTTTCTTT

D: NA
V: TRBV5-1
J: TRBJ2-5
size: NA
CDR3: CASSSSQETQYF
DNA: TGCGCCAGCAGCTCCTCCCAAGAGACCCAGTACTTC

D: NA
V: TRBV6-6
J: TRBJ1-1
size: NA
CDR3: CASTGQGGNTEAFF
DNA: TGTGCCAGCACCGGACAAGGCGGGAACACTGAAGCTTTCTTT

D: TRBD1
V: TRBV15
J: TRBJ2-2
size: few
CDR3: CATTGGFSTGELFF
DNA: TGTGCCACCACAGGGGGATTTTCCACCGGGGAGCTGTTTTTT

D: NA
V: TRBV7-3
J: TRBJ1-6
size: many
CDR3: CASSPLHF
DNA: TGTGCCAGTTCACCCCTCCACTTT

D: NA
V: TRBV4-1
J: TRBJ2-3
size: NA
CDR3: CASSLGTLTDTQYF
DNA: TGCGCCAGCAGCCTTGGGACTCTGACAGATACGCAGTATTTT

D: NA
V: TRBV9
J: TRBJ1-1
size: NA
CDR3: CASSVGFGAGNTEAFF
DNA: TGTGCCAGCAGCGTAGGATTCGGGGCCGGGAACACTGAAGCTTTCTTT

D: TRBD2
V: TRBV5-1
J: TRBJ2-7
size: NA
CDR3: CASSLEAGGAYEQYF
DNA: TGCGCCAGCAGCCTGGAAGCGGGGGGCGCCTACGAGCAGTACTTC

D: NA
V: TRBV29-1
J: TRBJ2-7
size: NA
CDR3: CSVEMVSYEQYF
DNA: TGCAGCGTTGAGATGGTCTCCTACGAGCAGTACTTC

D: NA
V: TRBV7-2
J: TRBJ1-2
size: NA
CDR3: CASSLGGTINYGYTF
DNA: TGTGCCAGCAGCTTAGGCGGGACGATTAACTATGGCTACACCTTC

D: NA
V: TRBV29-1
J: TRBJ1-2
size: NA
CDR3: CSVEDRSGNF
DNA: TGCAGCGTTGAAGATAGGAGCGGAAACTTC

D: NA
V: TRBV10-2
J: TRBJ1-1
size: NA
CDR3: CASRDGTWIPNTEAFF
DNA: TGCGCCAGCAGGGATGGGACCTGGATTCCGAACACTGAAGCTTTCTTT

D: NA
V: TRBV1
J: TRBJ1-5
size: few
CDR3: CTSSQGPSGNQPQHF
DNA: TGCACCAGCAGCCAAGGGCCCAGTGGCAATCAGCCCCAGCATTTT

D: NA
V: TRBV4-1
J: TRBJ1-4
size: NA
CDR3: CASSQTSGDATEKLFF
DNA: TGCGCCAGCAGCCAGACTTCAGGGGATGCGACTGAAAAACTGTTTTTT

D: NA
V: TRBV5-1
J: TRBJ2-7
size: many
CDR3: CASSWTRGYEQYF
DNA: TGCGCCAGCAGCTGGACACGGGGCTACGAGCAGTACTTC

D: TRBD1
V: TRBV2
J: TRBJ1-4
size: NA
CDR3: CASRWTGSSEKLFF
DNA: TGTGCCAGCAGGTGGACAGGGTCTAGTGAAAAACTGTTTTTT

D: TRBD1
V: TRBV6-5
J: TRBJ1-2
size: NA
CDR3: CASSRTGGYGYTF
DNA: TGTGCCAGCAGTCGGACAGGGGGCTATGGCTACACCTTC

D: NA
V: TRBV19
J: TRBJ2-5
size: few
CDR3: CASNNGQLQTQYF
DNA: TGTGCCAGTAACAACGGACAGCTTCAGACCCAGTACTTC

D: NA
V: TRBV5-1
J: TRBJ2-1
size: few
CDR3: CASSLGGQGSYNEQFF
DNA: TGCGCCAGCAGCTTGGGAGGGCAGGGCTCCTACAATGAGCAGTTCTTC

D: NA
V: TRBV15
J: TRBJ1-1
size: NA
CDR3: CATSFDMNTEAFF
DNA: TGTGCCACCAGCTTCGATATGAACACTGAAGCTTTCTTT

D: TRBD1
V: TRBV6-1
J: TRBJ2-7
size: few
CDR3: CASSGTGERSYEQYF
DNA: TGTGCCAGCAGCGGAACAGGGGAAAGGTCCTACGAGCAGTACTTC

D: NA
V: TRBV10-3
J: TRBJ1-2
size: few
CDR3: CAISESERAPGGYTF
DNA: TGTGCCATCAGTGAGTCTGAGAGAGCCCCTGGAGGCTACACCTTC

D: NA
V: TRBV2
J: TRBJ2-3
size: NA
CDR3: CASRPGPQDTQYF
DNA: TGTGCCAGCAGGCCCGGACCGCAGGATACGCAGTATTTT

D: NA
V: TRBV5-6
J: TRBJ1-1
size: once
CDR3: CASSLILPFRNTEAFF
DNA: TGTGCCAGCAGCTTGATACTCCCCTTCAGGAACACTGAAGCTTTCTTT

D: NA
V: TRBV27
J: TRBJ1-1
size: NA
CDR3: CASSLTGQNEAFF
DNA: TGTGCCAGCAGTTTAACCGGGCAGAACGAAGCTTTCTTT

D: NA
V: TRBV6-1
J: TRBJ2-7
size: NA
CDR3: CASTMTGEGHYEQYF
DNA: TGTGCCAGCACTATGACAGGGGAGGGTCACTACGAGCAGTACTTC

D: NA
V: TRBV29-1
J: TRBJ1-1
size: few
CDR3: CSVDSEFMNTEAFF
DNA: TGCAGCGTTGACAGCGAGTTCATGAACACTGAAGCTTTCTTT

D: NA
V: TRBV30
J: TRBJ1-1
size: many
CDR3: CAWRRSGTVNTEAFF
DNA: TGTGCCTGGAGGAGGTCGGGAACAGTGAACACTGAAGCTTTCTTT

D: NA
V: TRBV6-6
J: TRBJ2-7
size: few
CDR3: CASSFRDKIYEQYF
DNA: TGTGCCAGCAGTTTCCGGGACAAAATCTACGAGCAGTACTTC

D: TRBD1
V: TRBV7-6
J: TRBJ2-2
size: NA
CDR3: CASSSQGRANTGELFF
DNA: TGTGCCAGCAGCTCACAGGGGCGGGCGAACACCGGGGAGCTGTTTTTT

D: NA
V: TRBV9
J: TRBJ1-6
size: NA
CDR3: CASSVGAPDSPLHF
DNA: TGTGCCAGCAGCGTAGGGGCCCCGGATTCACCCCTCCACTTT